The source of this TCR beta chain is a study of cytomegalovirus exposure and HLA in healthy donors. About the study: Unique TCR beta sequences numbering 120 million or so came from about 179 million T cells in an earlier analysis.

Germline CDR1 is SGHKS and CDR2 is YYEKEE (reference sequence). The CDR3 consists of 15 residues. V dropped 0 bases and J dropped 10; count of bases not matched to a gene: 7. The PCR was carried out with 60 Vbeta primers and 13 Jbeta primers. Produced via immunoSEQ multiplex PCR; TCRdb's table is partial and in-frame only. The repertoire holds approximately 120,000 clones, with 80% to 90% as singletons. Sequences were obtained from PBMCs. The sequence came from a woman aged 25 to 39 in good health and CMV-seronegative. This chain joins TRBV5-5 and TRBJ1-6, with 7 bases aligning to TRBD1. The CDR3 nucleotides are TGTGCCAGCAGCTTGGCATACAGGGGTGGGTCACCCCTCCACTTT. Translating gives CASSLAYRGGSPLHF.